The entry below gives a single T cell receptor (beta chain) sequence along with its context. As yet, its antigen is unknown. This record comes from a study of T cell responses to AZD1222 COVID-19 vaccine. Background on the study: The study pooled second doses at about 4 or about 12 weeks. Overall study results and limits: Spike-specific TCR depth and breadth grew after two AZD1222 doses. Clonal diversity was possibly underestimated; the donors were predominantly white British and more often female. None of the repertoires were sampled until the peak T cell response had passed.

Libraries were prepared by immunoSEQ multiplex PCR; TCRdb keeps only in-frame clonotypes and omits some of them. Among about 110,000 clones, over 80% were seen once, and the ten largest hold around 7.5%. The CDR3 covers 15 residues. Trimming cost V 3 bases and J 6 bases, with 18 bases left between them. Germline V gives CDR1 PRHDT, CDR2 FYEKMQ (reference sequence). The chain recombines TRBV13 with TRBJ2-7, with a weak D call TRBD2 (6 bases). The starting material was peripheral blood, obtained on day 0 of AZD1222 vaccination. This clonotype was obtained from an adult in good health. CDR3 in DNA: TGTGCCAGCAGCTTCGGAGTGACTAGTGTCACCGAGCAGTACTTC. Protein: CASSFGVTSVTEQYF.